These T cell receptor beta chains were read from a single sample in a study of blood T cell repertoires in COVID-19. Measured with immunoSEQ multiplex PCR; TCRdb has only the in-frame clones, and not every one. The top ten clones hold 2% to 2.5% of a sample with fewer than 250,000 clones, 80% to 90% of them seen once. Sequenced sample: peripheral blood. These receptors all come from a woman aged 45 to 65 with acute or convalescent COVID-19. Both conserved end residues are trimmed from each CDR3. Fields, in order: V gene, CDR3 length, CDR3 protein.

TRBV6-2/TRBV6-3 17 ASSAPRATGYSSTDTQY
TRBV2 13 ASRTQGAQTGELF
TRBV6-5 12 ASRRDYSYNEQF
TRBV18 16 ASSPPGGRGLAKNIQY
TRBV18 12 ASSAGGKTDTQY
TRBV14 11 ASSLILGSEAF
TRBV5-1 11 ASSLDRGGELF
TRBV18 14 ASSPTAGGPGDTQY
TRBV9 14 ASSAGPNHLNSPLH
TRBV28 14 ASSSPGQGPSYEQY
TRBV13 14 ASSPRTSPGIDTQY
TRBV3-1/TRBV3-2 11 ASTRGENTEAF
TRBV28 14 ASSSGGLAGWDTQY
TRBV11-3 12 ASRRQSADTEAF
TRBV20-1 16 SASSGTSGSGAKNIQY
TRBV2 11 ASSGQGNQPQH
TRBV14 13 ASSPGHSNTGELF
TRBV9 15 ASSLGQGANMNTEAF
TRBV27 12 ASSLYGRGDTQY
TRBV12-3/TRBV12-4 11 ASSLRQGNGYT
TRBV3-1/TRBV3-2 15 ASSQVWETQGGETQY
TRBV9 13 ASSVDQADSGRTF
TRBV7-2 15 ASSSPHSYRRWETQY
TRBV13 13 ASSSGVLRGDTQY
TRBV5-4 12 ASSLDSINEKLF
TRBV9 12 ASSVEGIPYGYT